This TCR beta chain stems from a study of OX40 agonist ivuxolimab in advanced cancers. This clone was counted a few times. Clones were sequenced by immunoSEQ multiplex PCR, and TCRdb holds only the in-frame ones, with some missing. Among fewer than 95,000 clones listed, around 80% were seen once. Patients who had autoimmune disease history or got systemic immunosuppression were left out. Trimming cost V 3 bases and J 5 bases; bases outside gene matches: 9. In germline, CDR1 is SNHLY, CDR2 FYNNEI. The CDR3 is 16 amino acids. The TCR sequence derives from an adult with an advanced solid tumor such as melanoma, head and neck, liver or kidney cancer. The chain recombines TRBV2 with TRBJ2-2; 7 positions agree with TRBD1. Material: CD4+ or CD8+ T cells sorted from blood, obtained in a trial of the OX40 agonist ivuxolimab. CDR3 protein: CASSEGWGQRTGELFF. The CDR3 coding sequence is TGTGCCAGCAGTGAGGGTTGGGGACAGCGTACCGGGGAGCTGTTTTTT.